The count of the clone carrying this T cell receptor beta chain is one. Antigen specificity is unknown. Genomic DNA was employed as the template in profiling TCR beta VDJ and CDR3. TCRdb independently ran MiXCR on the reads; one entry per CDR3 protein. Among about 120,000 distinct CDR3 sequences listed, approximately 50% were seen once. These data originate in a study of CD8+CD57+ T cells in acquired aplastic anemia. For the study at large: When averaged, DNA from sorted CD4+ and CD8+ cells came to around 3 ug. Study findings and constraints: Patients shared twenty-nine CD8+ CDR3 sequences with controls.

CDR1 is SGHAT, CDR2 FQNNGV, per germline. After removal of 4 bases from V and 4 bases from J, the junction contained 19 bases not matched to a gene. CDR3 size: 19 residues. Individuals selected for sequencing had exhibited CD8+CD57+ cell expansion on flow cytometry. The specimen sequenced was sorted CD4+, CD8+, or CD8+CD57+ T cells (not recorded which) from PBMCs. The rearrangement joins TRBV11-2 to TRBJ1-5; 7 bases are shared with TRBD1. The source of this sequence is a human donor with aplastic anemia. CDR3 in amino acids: CASSSRPTWDSRQNQPQHF. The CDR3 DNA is TGTGCCAGCAGCTCCAGACCGACATGGGACAGCCGCCAAAATCAGCCCCAGCATTTT.